These 21 T cell receptor beta chains were sequenced from one sample in a study of blood T cell repertoires in COVID-19 (dated by TCRdb to 2018 to 2021). The method was the immunoSEQ multiplex PCR assay. TCRdb carries this immuneACCESS record with in-frame sequences only. Its versions omit some clonotypes, under half of them owing to an unresolved V gene in the studies checked, with the rest unexplained. For this sample there are 300,000 to 400,000 clones; about 86% appear just once. Together, the top ten hold around 4.2% of the sample. What was sequenced was PBMCs or T cells enriched from blood (not recorded which). Source of these receptors: a woman aged 35 to 49 with acute COVID-19.

This chain connects TRBV5-6 to TRBJ1-2, with 7 bases fitting TRBD1. The trim removed 3 bases at V and 2 bases at J, leaving 4 bases unmatched. Germline lookup yields CDR1 SGHDT and CDR2 YYEEEE. The length of the CDR3 is 14 residues. CDR3 DNA: TGTGCCAGCAGCTCCCTACAGGGGAACTATGGCTACACCTTC. It is translated as CASSSLQGNYGYTF.

CDR3: CASSLTIGQPQHF. CDR3 in DNA: TGTGCCAGCAGTTTGACCATCGGGCAGCCCCAGCATTTT. The V gene is TRBV27, the J gene TRBJ1-5, with D unclear. Per the germline V gene, CDR1 is MNHEY and CDR2 is SMNVEV (reference sequence). This CDR3 spans 13 amino acids. V was clipped by 3 bases and J by 7 bases, with 10 bases between them.

The rearrangement uses TRBV6-6 and TRBJ2-7; TRBD1 aligns across 7 bases. This CDR3 comprises 14 residues. The ends lost 4 bases at V and 2 bases at J; junction bases unmatched: 5. The germline CDR1 and CDR2 sequences are MNHNY and SVGAGI (reference sequence). The CDR3: CASSLGQATYEQYF. In DNA form, the CDR3 reads TGTGCCAGCAGTTTAGGACAGGCCACCTACGAGCAGTACTTC.

The rearrangement links TRBV19 to TRBJ2-7; D ambiguous. Between the trimmed V and J ends, which lost 6 bases and 1 base, there was a span of 16 bases. CDR3 length equals 15 residues. Per the germline V gene, CDR1 is LNHDA and CDR2 is SQIVND (reference sequence). The CDR3 DNA sequence: TGTGCCAGTAGCCTCCGCGGTAGGAATTCCTACGAGCAGTACTTC. Its translation is CASSLRGRNSYEQYF.

This chain joins TRBV5-4 and TRBJ1-1, with 11 positions matching TRBD1. After removal of 3 bases from V and 5 bases from J, the junction contained 9 bases not matched to a gene. There are 16 residues in the CDR3. Germline V gene sequence: CDR1 SGHNT, CDR2 YYREEE (reference sequence). CDR3 sequence (DNA): TGTGCCAGCAGCTCCGGGACAGGGGGTTCGGGTACTGAAGCTTTCTTT. It specifies CASSSGTGGSGTEAFF.

For this clone: Additional DNA sequences in this sample encode the identical CDR3. The V and J genes are TRBV28 and TRBJ2-3; tentative D call: TRBD1 (6 bases). V shed 5 bases and J shed 1 base, with 7 bases lying between them. CDR1 MDHEN and CDR2 SYDVKM come from the germline V gene. The CDR3 contains 13 residues. CDR3 protein: CASSPGGTDTQYF. The CDR3 region has the DNA TGTGCCAGCAGTCCAGGGGGCACAGATACGCAGTATTTT. The entire variable domain, with the rest obtained from reference TRBV28 and TRBJ2-3, is as follows: DVKVTQSSRYLVKRTGEKVFLECVQDMDHENMFWYRQDPGLGLRLIYFSYDVKMKEKGDIPEGYSVSREKKERFSLILESASTNQTSMYLCASSPGGTDTQYFGPGTRLTVL.

The gene calls are TRBV5-1 and TRBJ1-2; the D gene is possibly TRBD1 (5 bases). This CDR3 contains 15 residues. V gave up 3 bases and J gave up 8 bases, with 20 bases separating them. Looked up from germline, CDR1 is SGHRS and CDR2 is YFSETQ. CDR3 residues: CASSSDGRTGRGYTF. The CDR3 DNA reads as TGCGCCAGCAGCTCGGACGGGAGAACAGGAAGGGGCTACACCTTC.

The chain combines TRBV7-2 with TRBJ2-3; TRBD1 matches at 8 bases. Germline trimming cut 5 bases from V and 6 bases from J; bases unmatched to any gene: 4. The CDR3 contains 13 residues. Germline CDR1 and CDR2: SGHTA and FQGNSA. This CDR3 reads CASSRQGWDTQYF. As DNA, the CDR3 is TGTGCCAGCAGCAGACAGGGGTGGGATACGCAGTATTTT. The full variable domain, with the rest looked up from reference TRBV7-2 and TRBJ2-3, is GAGVSQSPSNKVTEKGKDVELRCDPISGHTALYWYRQSLGQGLEFLIYFQGNSAPDKSGLPSDRFSAERTGGSVSTLTIQRTQQEDSAVYLCASSRQGWDTQYFGPGTRLTVL.

The V call is TRBV5-1, the J call TRBJ2-6, with D possibly TRBD1 on 6 matching bases. Germline values: CDR1 SGHRS, CDR2 YFSETQ. CDR3 length equals 15 residues. V lost 4 bases and J 7 bases, leaving 15 bases between the germline ends. CDR3 bases: TGCGCCAGCAGCCTCCACAGGGTGGAAGCCAACGTCCTGACTTTC. As protein: CASSLHRVEANVLTF.

The J gene is TRBJ1-1, the V gene TRBV5-1, with a tentative D call TRBD1 (6 bases). Looked up from germline, CDR1 is SGHRS and CDR2 is YFSETQ. The ends were cut back, 0 bases at V and 5 bases at J, with 20 bases in the middle. There are 17 residues in the CDR3. This chain's CDR3 is CASSLESPWTTGTEAFF. The CDR3 bases are TGCGCCAGCAGCTTGGAGTCCCCCTGGACGACAGGAACTGAAGCTTTCTTT.

The chain uses TRBV7-2 and TRBJ2-7, with D possibly matching TRBD2 (5 bases). Trimming shortened V by 1 base and J by 1 base, and 11 bases separated the two germline ends. CDR3 length: 15 residues. Germline loops: CDR1 SGHTA, CDR2 FQGNSA. In nucleotides, the CDR3 is TGTGCCAGCAGCTTAGGGGCCCGAGGGTCCTACGAGCAGTACTTC. This translates into CASSLGARGSYEQYF.

The rearrangement links TRBV11-3 to TRBJ1-1; D not certain. V lost 5 bases to trimming and J lost 0 bases, with 10 bases between them. Germline V CDR1 and CDR2: SGHNT, YENEEA. The CDR3 consists of 14 residues. The CDR3: CASSPTAMNTEAFF. The CDR3 region has the DNA TGTGCCAGCAGCCCGACTGCGATGAACACTGAAGCTTTCTTT.

CDR3 DNA sequence: TGTGCCAGTAGTTCCGGAAACCGACAGGGGGGCTATGGCTACACCTTC. It yields the protein CASSSGNRQGGYGYTF. The rearrangement links TRBV19 to TRBJ1-2; TRBD1 agrees at 9 bases. J was trimmed by 4 bases and V by 5 bases; bases with no gene match: 11. In germline, CDR1 is LNHDA, CDR2 SQIVND (reference sequence). This CDR3 has 16 residues.

CDR3 residues: CASSLSEGTGFGYTF. In DNA, the CDR3 is TGTGCCAGCAGTTTGTCTGAGGGGACAGGGTTCGGCTACACCTTC. The chain carries TRBV28 and TRBJ1-2; the match to TRBD1 covers 9 bases. The V gene end was trimmed by 3 bases and the J gene end by 8 bases; junction bases not matched to a gene: 10. Germline-derived CDR1 and CDR2 are MDHEN and SYDVKM. The CDR3 spans 15 residues.

This chain links TRBV19 with TRBJ1-5, with D unclear. The length of the CDR3 is 15 residues. Germline lookup yields CDR1 LNHDA and CDR2 SQIVND (reference sequence). V was clipped by 3 bases and J by 1 base, with 10 bases between them. The CDR3 reads CASSIFSGSNQPQHF. The DNA of the CDR3 is TGTGCCAGTAGTATCTTTTCCGGGAGCAATCAGCCCCAGCATTTT. Combining the CDR3 with reference TRBV19 and TRBJ1-5 gives the whole variable domain DGGITQSPKYLFRKEGQNVTLSCEQNLNHDAMYWYRQDPGQGLRLIYYSQIVNDFQKGDIAEGYSVSREKKESFPLTVTSAQKNPTAFYLCASSIFSGSNQPQHFGDGTRLSIL.

The CDR3 sequence: CASSQTGIEQYF. The CDR3 bases are TGTGCCAGCAGTCAAACAGGGATCGAGCAGTACTTC. The rearrangement links TRBV12-3 or TRBV12-4 to TRBJ2-7; D may be TRBD1 (6 bases). CDR3 length: 12 residues. The V and J ends lost 5 bases and 6 bases respectively, with 11 bases between them.

The chain combines TRBV10-3 with TRBJ1-3; 8 nucleotides agree with TRBD1. Germline CDR1 reads ENHRY; CDR2 reads SYGVKD. J was trimmed by 2 bases and V by 2 bases; bases with no gene match: 8. The length of the CDR3 is 17 residues. In nucleotides, the CDR3 is TGTGCCATCAGTGAGCCGGTAACAGGGGGGACTGGAAACACCATATATTTT. As protein: CAISEPVTGGTGNTIYF.

The chain carries TRBV27 and TRBJ2-4, with 13 bases lining up with TRBD2. The V gene's germline CDR1 is MNHEY and CDR2 SMNVEV (reference sequence). Trimming took 0 bases from V and 5 from J; bases not matched to a gene: 4. The CDR3 is 17 amino acids. CDR3 region: CASSLSGTSGVQNIQYF. In DNA, the CDR3 is TGTGCCAGCAGTTTATCGGGGACTAGCGGGGTCCAAAACATTCAGTACTTC.

V usage is TRBV5-1 and J usage is TRBJ2-7; D possibly corresponds to TRBD1 (5 bases). The CDR3 is 15 residues long. Trimming removed 4 bases from V and 7 bases from J, with 21 bases in between. Germline lookup yields CDR1 SGHRS and CDR2 YFSETQ. The CDR3 spells CASSRVGAPAWEQYF. The CDR3 nucleotides read TGCGCCAGCAGCCGTGTTGGGGCCCCGGCCTGGGAGCAGTACTTC.

This sequence joins TRBV27 and TRBJ2-1; 8 nucleotides align to TRBD2. V gave up 5 bases and J gave up 3 bases; unmatched junction bases: 6. CDR1 is MNHEY, CDR2 SMNVEV, per germline (reference sequence). This CDR3 spans 15 amino acids. The CDR3 spells CASSAPGTSYNEQFF. As DNA, the CDR3 is TGTGCCAGCAGTGCCCCCGGGACTAGCTACAATGAGCAGTTCTTC.

J is TRBJ2-7 and V is TRBV4-1, with TRBD2 matching 8 bases. J lost 0 bases, V lost 1 base, and 11 bases had no gene match. The CDR3 is 18 amino acids. From germline, CDR1 is MGHRA and CDR2 YSYEKL. The DNA for the CDR3 is TGCGCCAGCAGCCAAGTTCTCAGCGGGACTAGAAACTCCTACGAGCAGTACTTC. Encoded protein: CASSQVLSGTRNSYEQYF.